This T cell receptor beta chain was captured in a study of blood T cells in healthy people across ages. The donors, healthy Caucasians from Russia, were aged about 6 to 95. About this clonotype itself: Its antigen is still unknown.

PCR was performed a second time for about 7 to 11 cycles using a sample-barcoded 5' primer and a J-beta primer mix. TCRdb itself ran the 5' RACE reads through MiXCR, one entry per CDR3 protein. The data show 1.5 million to 1.9 million distinct CDR3 sequences, roughly two fifths seen once. The CDR3 covers 13 residues. Deletions cut 3 bases from V and 10 bases from J, with 10 bases between. Study-level points and caveats: It was not known whether donors were CMV positive (a possible confounder of expanded clonotype changes). Naive CD4+ cell counts and diversity both ran higher in long-lived than in aged donors. Strongly correlated with naive T cell percentage was TCR beta diversity.

V usage is TRBV12-3 or TRBV12-4 and J usage is TRBJ1-6, with D perhaps TRBD1 (5 bases). The sequenced sample was blood. This TCR was recovered from a woman under 30 in good health. This chain's CDR3 is CASSLQGGSPLHF. For the CDR3, the DNA is TGTGCCAGCAGTTTGCAGGGAGGGTCACCCCTCCACTTT.